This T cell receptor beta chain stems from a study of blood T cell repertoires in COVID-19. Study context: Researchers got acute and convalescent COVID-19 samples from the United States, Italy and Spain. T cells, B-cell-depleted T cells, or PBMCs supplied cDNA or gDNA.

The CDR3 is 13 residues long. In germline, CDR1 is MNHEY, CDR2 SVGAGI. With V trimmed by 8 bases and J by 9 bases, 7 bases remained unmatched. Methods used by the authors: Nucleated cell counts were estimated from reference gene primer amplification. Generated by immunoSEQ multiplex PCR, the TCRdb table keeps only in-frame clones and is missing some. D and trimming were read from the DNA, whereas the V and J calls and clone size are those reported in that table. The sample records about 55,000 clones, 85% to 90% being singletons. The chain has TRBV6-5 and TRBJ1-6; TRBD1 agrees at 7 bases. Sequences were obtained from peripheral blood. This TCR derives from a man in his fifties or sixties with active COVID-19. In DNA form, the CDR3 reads TGTGCCAGCGACGGACAGGATGGTTCACCCCTCCACTTT. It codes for CASDGQDGSPLHF.